This T cell receptor (beta chain) is from a study of blood T cells in healthy people across ages. On this clonotype: Its antigen is still unknown.

The people who gave samples were healthy Caucasians from Russia, aged 6 to 90. Each sample provided at least 5.5 micrograms of extracted total RNA. Study findings and constraints: TCR beta diversity per million T cells fell roughly linearly with age. Investigators viewed diversity estimates from one million T cells as underestimates, the study reported.

The use of a sample-barcoded 5' primer and a J-beta primer mix characterized a second PCR of about 7 to 12 cycles. TCRdb ran MiXCR on the 5' RACE reads and lists one entry per CDR3 protein. The table lists fewer than 800,000 distinct CDR3 sequences, roughly 32% of them singletons. The sample taken for sequencing was blood. The clonotype comes from an elderly woman in good health.

The CDR3 is CASSGGGVQETQYF. For the CDR3, the DNA is TGTGCCAGCAGTGGTGGGGGAGTCCAAGAGACCCAGTACTTC. The V gene is TRBV9, the J gene TRBJ2-5, with D perhaps assigned TRBD1 or TRBD2 (5 bases each). Trimming took off 5 bases at V and 1 base at J, with 12 bases between the two ends. Germline loops: CDR1 SGDLS, CDR2 YYNGEE. The CDR3 length is 14 residues. Based on the CDR3 plus reference TRBV9 and TRBJ2-5, the full variable domain is DSGVTQTPKHLITATGQRVTLRCSPRSGDLSVYWYQQSLDQGLQFLIQYYNGEERAKGNILERFSAQQFPDLHSELNLSSLELGDSALYFCASSGGGVQETQYFGPGTRLLVL.